The 18 T cell receptor beta chains below were found in one sample sequenced in a study of human T cells and chemical hapten exposure. Time point meaning: pre-sensitization, week 0. Treatment: therapeutic diphenylcyclopropenone sensitization with weekly scalp DPC. Via MiXCR, TCRdb re-called the RACE reads, giving one row per CDR3 protein. The repertoire consists of tens of thousands of distinct CDR3 sequences, with about 9.4% occurring once and the leading ten covering 11% to 15%. The material sequenced was whole blood, taken in connection with sensitization to the hapten diphenylcyclopropenone (DPC). The receptor source for this set is a woman in her thirties or forties with alopecia areata. Some clones in this sample may be carry-over from other donors' samples.

The table lists this clonotype with many counts. The chain is built from TRBV6-5 and TRBJ2-5; 9 bases are shared with TRBD2. The CDR3 sequence is 14 residues long. The germline gives CDR1 MNHEY, CDR2 SVGAGI. After removal of 4 bases from V and 1 base from J, the junction contained 1 base not matched to a gene. CDR3 region: CASSLAGAQETQYF. The CDR3 nucleotides are TGTGCCAGCAGTTTAGCGGGGGCCCAAGAGACCCAGTACTTC.

Ten or more counts support this clonotype. The V and J genes are TRBV18 and TRBJ1-1; the match to TRBD1 covers 8 bases. Germline lookup yields CDR1 KGHSH and CDR2 LQKENI. The CDR3 length is 14 residues. V shed 1 base, J shed 5 bases, and the junction held 3 bases outside the gene matches. CDR3 region: CASSPRDRSTEAFF. The CDR3 DNA reads as TGTGCCAGCTCACCACGGGACAGGTCTACTGAAGCTTTCTTT.

The chain uses TRBV7-2 and TRBJ2-3; TRBD1 matches 8 bases. The V and J ends lost 1 base and 4 bases, in that order; junction bases with no gene match: 13. The length of the CDR3 is 18 residues. CDR1 and CDR2 (germline): SGHTA, FQGNSA. The CDR3 DNA sequence: TGTGCCAGCAGCTTAGGTCTCCAGGGGGCGGGGAGGCCAGATACGCAGTATTTT. Its protein is CASSLGLQGAGRPDTQYF.

This clonotype occurred many times. The V gene is TRBV11-2, the J gene TRBJ1-5; TRBD1 might be the D (5 bases). Germline assignment: CDR1 SGHAT and CDR2 FQNNGV. V was trimmed by 5 bases and J by 4 bases, leaving 12 bases between them. This CDR3 contains 14 residues. DNA of the CDR3: TGTGCCAGCAGCCCTAACGGGGGTAATCAGCCCCAGCATTTT. This sequence encodes CASSPNGGNQPQHF.

This chain uses TRBV28 with TRBJ2-7, with TRBD2 as a possible D gene (6 bases). CDR1 MDHEN and CDR2 SYDVKM come from the germline V gene. Deletions cut 6 bases from V and 1 base from J, with 13 bases between. The CDR3 loop spans 14 amino acids. CDR3 sequence reads: CASSSPGTSYEQYF. DNA of the CDR3: TGTGCCAGCAGCTCCCCCGGGACTTCCTACGAGCAGTACTTC.

This clonotype was seen at least ten times. The V call is TRBV7-6, the J call TRBJ2-7; maybe TRBD1 (6 bases). Trimming took off 5 bases at V and 5 bases at J, with 16 bases between the two ends. There are 14 residues in the CDR3. Per germline, CDR1 SGHVS and CDR2 FNYEAQ. CDR3 region: CASSHARQGNEQYF. In DNA, the CDR3 is TGTGCCAGCAGCCACGCGCGGCAGGGGAACGAGCAGTACTTC.

This clonotype was counted a few times. The chain recombines TRBV10-2 with TRBJ1-1, with D possibly matching TRBD1 (5 bases). CDR1 is WSHSY and CDR2 is SAAADI in the germline V gene. Trimming pared 6 bases from V and 7 bases from J, leaving 15 bases between. This CDR3 has 13 amino acids. DNA for the CDR3: TGCGCCAGCAGCGGACACGATAATTTTGAAGCTTTCTTT. Translation gives CASSGHDNFEAFF.

This clonotype was detected many times. The V call is TRBV6-4, the J call TRBJ2-2, with TRBD2 identical over 12 bases. The J segment lost 5 bases and the V segment lost 6 bases, leaving 4 bases of the junction unmatched. The CDR3 has 15 residues. Germline lookup yields CDR1 MRHNA and CDR2 SNTAGT. The CDR3 sequence is CASSRLAGETGELFF. CDR3 bases: TGTGCCAGCAGCCGACTAGCGGGGGAGACCGGGGAGCTGTTTTTT.

This clonotype was seen more than once but under ten times. V gene TRBV20-1 combines with J gene TRBJ2-3; TRBD2 matches at 11 bases. Trimming cost V 1 base and J 4 bases; bases outside gene matches: 7. Germline V lookup: CDR1 DFQATT, CDR2 SNEGSKA (reference sequence). The CDR3 totals 16 residues. The DNA of the CDR3 is TGCAGTGCTAGAGCCCTACTAGCGGGGGACGCAGATACGCAGTATTTT. It translates to CSARALLAGDADTQYF.

The table lists this clonotype with many counts. The gene calls are TRBV12-3 or TRBV12-4 and TRBJ2-1; 10 positions match TRBD2. The CDR3 has 13 residues. Unmatched junction bases numbered 6, after V lost 6 bases and J lost 10 bases. In nucleotides, the CDR3 is TGTGCCAGCAGCCTAGCGGGGGACCTGGAGCAGTTCTTC. Encoded protein: CASSLAGDLEQFF.

This clonotype has ten or more counts. The CDR3, as DNA: TGTGCCAGCAGCCATAGCGGAGGACAGGCAGCTTTCTTT. Protein: CASSHSGGQAAFF. The chain recombines TRBV7-8 with TRBJ1-1; 7 positions match TRBD1. The junction had 10 bases not matched to a gene; V was cut back by 5 bases and J by 10 bases. This CDR3 has 13 amino acids. The germline V gene has CDR1 SGHVS and CDR2 FQNEAQ. The full variable domain, in which reference TRBV7-8 and TRBJ1-1 provide the parts outside the CDR3, is GAGVSQSPRYKVAKRGQDVALRCDPISGHVSLFWYQQALGQGPEFLTYFQNEAQLDKSGLPSDRFFAERPEGSVSTLKIQRTQQEDSAVYLCASSHSGGQAAFFGQGTRLTVV.

This clonotype was found many times. V and J are TRBV2 and TRBJ1-6, with 10 bases that match TRBD1. The junction had 2 bases not matched to a gene; V was cut back by 3 bases and J by 6 bases. The CDR3 covers 15 residues. CDR1 is SNHLY and CDR2 is FYNNEI in the germline V gene. CDR3 sequence reads: CASSETGGGNSPLHF. The CDR3 DNA follows: TGTGCCAGCAGTGAGACAGGGGGCGGTAATTCACCCCTCCACTTT.

This clonotype has a handful of counts. This chain links TRBV7-9 with TRBJ2-5; D is unclear. From germline, CDR1 is SEHNR and CDR2 FQNEAQ (reference sequence). The ends were cut back, 1 base at V and 2 bases at J, with 11 bases in the middle. The CDR3 is 15 amino acids. CDR3 residues: CASSLVGTEQETQYF. The CDR3, as DNA: TGTGCCAGCAGCTTAGTGGGAACAGAGCAAGAGACCCAGTACTTC.

This clonotype was counted a few times. The chain's CDR3 is CASSYSRLQETQYF. The CDR3 bases are TGTGCCAGCAGTTACTCTCGGCTCCAAGAGACCCAGTACTTC. This chain connects TRBV6-5 to TRBJ2-5; D gene unclear. The CDR3 is 14 residues long. Trimming removed 0 bases from V and 1 base from J, with 6 bases in between. The germline V gene encodes CDR1 MNHEY and CDR2 SVGAGI.

This clonotype has ten or more counts. This chain uses TRBV5-1 with TRBJ2-3; TRBD1 matches at 7 bases. The germline V gene encodes CDR1 SGHRS and CDR2 YFSETQ. CDR3 length: 16 amino acids. Trimming removed 0 bases from V and 5 bases from J; junction bases left unmatched: 9. CDR3 sequence: CASSLVRGRGGDTQYF. CDR3 nucleotides: TGCGCCAGCAGCTTGGTAAGGGGGCGAGGTGGAGATACGCAGTATTTT. Full variable domain (remainder filled in from reference TRBV5-1 and TRBJ2-3): KAGVTQTPRYLIKTRGQQVTLSCSPISGHRSVSWYQQTPGQGLQFLFEYFSETQRNKGNFPGRFSGRQFSNSRSEMNVSTLELGDSALYLCASSLVRGRGGDTQYFGPGTRLTVL.

In its sample, this clonotype was seen many times. The J gene is TRBJ2-7, the V gene TRBV3-1; D gene ambiguous. Germline V gene lookup returns CDR1 LGHDT and CDR2 YNNKEL (reference sequence). CDR3 size: 13 residues. The V end was cut by 0 bases, the J end by 6 bases, with 9 bases between. The CDR3, as DNA: TGTGCCAGCAGCCAAGATCGGTACGGCGAGCAGTACTTC. Protein product: CASSQDRYGEQYF.

Regarding this clonotype: Germline and junction disagree at one end, which may indicate a read error. The chain carries TRBV4-1 and TRBJ2-5, with no clear D. Per germline, CDR1 MGHRA and CDR2 YSYEKL. The CDR3 runs 11 residues. This chain's CDR3 is CANSQPQTQYF. CDR3 nucleotides: TGCGCCAACAGCCAACCGCAGACCCAGTACTTC.

This clonotype was observed many times. The V and J genes are TRBV3-1 and TRBJ2-1; TRBD2 agrees at 8 bases. The germline CDR1 and CDR2 sequences are LGHDT and YNNKEL (reference sequence). With 2 bases clipped from V and 15 bases from J, the junction kept 12 bases outside the gene matches. The CDR3 has 14 amino acids. The chain's CDR3 is CASSQTPVSGGAFF. The DNA for the CDR3 is TGTGCCAGCAGCCAAACGCCAGTAAGCGGGGGAGCGTTCTTC.